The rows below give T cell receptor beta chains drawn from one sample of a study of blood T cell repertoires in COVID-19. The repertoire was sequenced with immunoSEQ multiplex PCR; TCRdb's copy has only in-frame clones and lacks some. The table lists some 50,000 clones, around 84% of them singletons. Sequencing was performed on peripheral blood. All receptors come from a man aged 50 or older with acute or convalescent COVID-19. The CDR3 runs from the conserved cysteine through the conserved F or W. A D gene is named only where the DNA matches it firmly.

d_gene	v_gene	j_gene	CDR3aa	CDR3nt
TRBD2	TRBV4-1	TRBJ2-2	CASSQGIASGGITGELFF	TGCGCCAGCAGCCAAGGAATAGCTAGCGGGGGAATTACCGGGGAGCTGTTTTTT
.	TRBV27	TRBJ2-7	CASSLSRSSYEQYF	TGTGCCAGCAGTTTATCTAGGAGCTCCTACGAGCAGTACTTC
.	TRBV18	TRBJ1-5	CASSPTGPNQPQHF	TGTGCCAGCTCACCTACAGGGCCTAATCAGCCCCAGCATTTT
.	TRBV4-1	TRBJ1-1	CASSQPTRNTEAFF	TGCGCCAGCAGCCAACCGACAAGGAACACTGAAGCTTTCTTT
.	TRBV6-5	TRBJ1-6	CASGQRREPLHF	TGTGCCAGTGGACAGAGAAGGGAACCCCTCCACTTT
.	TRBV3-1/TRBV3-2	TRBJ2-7	CASRNSGSYEQYF	TGTGCCAGCAGGAATAGCGGTTCGTACGAGCAGTACTTC
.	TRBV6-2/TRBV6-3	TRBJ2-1	CASSYSAENEQFF	TGTGCCAGCAGTTACTCAGCCGAGAATGAGCAGTTCTTC
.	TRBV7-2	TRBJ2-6	CASSLGAGANVLTF	TGTGCCAGCAGCTTAGGCGCTGGGGCCAACGTCCTGACTTTC
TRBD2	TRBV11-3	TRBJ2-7	CASSLGGRYEQYF	TGTGCCAGCAGCTTAGGCGGGAGATACGAGCAGTACTTC
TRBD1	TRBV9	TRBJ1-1	CASSPTGGTEAFF	TGTGCCAGCAGCCCTACAGGGGGCACTGAAGCTTTCTTT
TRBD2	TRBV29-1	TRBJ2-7	CSAVTPAGGTYEQYF	TGCAGCGCGGTTACTCCAGCGGGAGGAACCTACGAGCAGTACTTC
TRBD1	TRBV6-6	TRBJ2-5	CASNTGEETQYF	TGTGCCAGCAATACAGGGGAAGAGACCCAGTACTTC
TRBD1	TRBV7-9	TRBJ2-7	CASSLNRGSGEQYF	TGTGCCAGCAGCTTAAACAGGGGGTCGGGCGAGCAGTACTTC
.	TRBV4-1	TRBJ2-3	CASSQRAGPDTQYF	TGCGCCAGCAGCCAACGAGCAGGGCCAGATACGCAGTATTTT
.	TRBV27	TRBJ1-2	CASSPRGGRVNYGYTF	TGTGCCAGCAGTCCCAGAGGCGGCAGGGTAAACTATGGCTACACCTTC
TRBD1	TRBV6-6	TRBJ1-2	CASSPSDRGVGYTF	TGTGCCAGCAGTCCCTCGGACAGGGGAGTAGGCTACACCTTC
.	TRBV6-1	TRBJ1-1	CASSEVYIRTEAFF	TGTGCCAGCAGTGAGGTATACATCAGGACTGAAGCTTTCTTT
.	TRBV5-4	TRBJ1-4	CASSFQGREKLFF	TGTGCCAGCAGCTTTCAGGGCCGAGAAAAACTGTTTTTT
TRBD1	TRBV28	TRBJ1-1	CASANGGQGDDEAFF	TGTGCCAGCGCCAATGGGGGACAGGGGGACGATGAAGCTTTCTTT
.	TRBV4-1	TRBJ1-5	CASSKRVRGGPGQPQHF	TGCGCCAGCAGCAAAAGGGTAAGGGGTGGTCCCGGTCAGCCCCAGCATTTT
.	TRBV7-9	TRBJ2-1	CASSLGRVSYNEQFF	TGTGCCAGCAGCTTAGGCCGAGTATCCTACAATGAGCAGTTCTTC
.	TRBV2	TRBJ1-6	CASSPLGVEDSPLHF	TGTGCCAGCAGTCCACTCGGGGTCGAGGATTCACCCCTCCACTTT